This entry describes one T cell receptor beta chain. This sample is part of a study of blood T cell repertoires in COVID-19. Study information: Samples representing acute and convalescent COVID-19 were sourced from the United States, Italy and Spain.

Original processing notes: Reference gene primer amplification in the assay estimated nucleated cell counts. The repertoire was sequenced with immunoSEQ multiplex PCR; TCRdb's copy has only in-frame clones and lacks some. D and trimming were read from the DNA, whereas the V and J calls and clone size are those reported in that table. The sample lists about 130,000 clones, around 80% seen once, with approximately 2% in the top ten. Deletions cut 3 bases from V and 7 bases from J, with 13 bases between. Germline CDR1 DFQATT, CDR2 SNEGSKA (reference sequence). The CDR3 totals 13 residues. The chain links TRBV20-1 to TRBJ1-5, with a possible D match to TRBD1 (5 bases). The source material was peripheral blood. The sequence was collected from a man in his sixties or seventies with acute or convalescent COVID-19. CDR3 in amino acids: CSASSGGDQPQHF. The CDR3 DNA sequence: TGCAGTGCTAGTTCTGGAGGGGACCAGCCCCAGCATTTT.